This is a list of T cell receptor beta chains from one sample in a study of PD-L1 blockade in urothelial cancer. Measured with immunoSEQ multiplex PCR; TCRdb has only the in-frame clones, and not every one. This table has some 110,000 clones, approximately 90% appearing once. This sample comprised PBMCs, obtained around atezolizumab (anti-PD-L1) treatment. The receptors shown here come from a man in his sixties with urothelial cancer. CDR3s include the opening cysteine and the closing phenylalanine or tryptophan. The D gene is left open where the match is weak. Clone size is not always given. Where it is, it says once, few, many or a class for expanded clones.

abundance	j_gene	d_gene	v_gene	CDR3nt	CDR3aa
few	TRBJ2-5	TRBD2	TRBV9	TGTGCCAGCAGCGTAGGCTCTATACGGGTGGGGACTAGCGGGGACCTGGCGACCCAGTACTTC	CASSVGSIRVGTSGDLATQYF
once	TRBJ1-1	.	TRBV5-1	TGCGCCAGCAGCTTGGTCCAGGGGAGCATTCCGAACACTGAAGCTTTCTTT	CASSLVQGSIPNTEAFF
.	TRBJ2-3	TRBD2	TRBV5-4	TGTGCCAGCACCTCGGGGACTAGCACTGACACAGATACGCAGTATTTT	CASTSGTSTDTDTQYF
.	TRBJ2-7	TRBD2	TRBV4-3	TGCGCCAGCAGCCAAGAATCGACTAGCGGGACTTTGTACGAGCAGTACTTC	CASSQESTSGTLYEQYF
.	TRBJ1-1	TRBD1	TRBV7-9	TGTGCCAGCAACAAACAGGGGGGCACTGAAGCTTTCTTT	CASNKQGGTEAFF
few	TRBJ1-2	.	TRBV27	TGTGCCAGCAGACCCGACAGTCTTGATGGCTACACCTTC	CASRPDSLDGYTF
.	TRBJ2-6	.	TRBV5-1	TGCGCCAGCAGCTTGTCGTCTAGCGCTGGGGCCAACGTCCTGACTTTC	CASSLSSSAGANVLTF
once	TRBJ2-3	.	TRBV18	TGTGCCAGCTCACCACTCCCAGGGAGCACAGATACGCAGTATTTT	CASSPLPGSTDTQYF
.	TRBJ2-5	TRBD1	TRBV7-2	TGTGCCAGCAGCTTATCCGGGACAGGGAGGGAGACCCAGTACTTC	CASSLSGTGRETQYF
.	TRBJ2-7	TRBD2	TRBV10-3	TGTGCCATCAGTGGGGTGACTAGCGGGAGACCCTACGAGCAGTACTTC	CAISGVTSGRPYEQYF
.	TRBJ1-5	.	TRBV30	TGTGCCTGGAGCGTTACAGTAGGCCAGCCCCAGCATTTT	CAWSVTVGQPQHF
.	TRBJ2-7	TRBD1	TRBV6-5	TGTGCCAGCAGTTACTCACAGGGGGGCTACGAGCAGTACTTC	CASSYSQGGYEQYF
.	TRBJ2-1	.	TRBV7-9	TGTGCCAGCACCCCACTAGGAGATGAGCAGTTCTTC	CASTPLGDEQFF
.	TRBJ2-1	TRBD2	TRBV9	TGTGCCAGCAGCCCTTTGGCTAGCGGGACCTACAATGAGCAGTTCTTC	CASSPLASGTYNEQFF
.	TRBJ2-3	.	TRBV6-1	TGTGCCAGCAGTGAAGGTACGGTGGGGCCGCAGTATTTT	CASSEGTVGPQYF
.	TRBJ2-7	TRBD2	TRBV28	TGTGCCAGCAGCAGCGATAGCGGGAGTTACGAGCAGTACTTC	CASSSDSGSYEQYF
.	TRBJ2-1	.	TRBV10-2	TGCGCCAGCAGGGAGGGGGGCCGATCCTACAATGAGCAGTTCTTC	CASREGGRSYNEQFF
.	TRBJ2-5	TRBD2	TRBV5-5	TGTGCCAGCAGCTTGGCGAGGTCTAGCGGGGGCCGCCAAGAGACCCAGTACTTC	CASSLARSSGGRQETQYF
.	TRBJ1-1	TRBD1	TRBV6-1	TGTGCCAGCAGTGAAGTCGACAGGGGCCGGACTGAAGCTTTCTTT	CASSEVDRGRTEAFF
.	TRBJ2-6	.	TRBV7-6	TGTGCCAGCAGCTTAGGGGCCGGCAACTCTGGGGCCAACGTCCTGACTTTC	CASSLGAGNSGANVLTF
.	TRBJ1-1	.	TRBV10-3	TGTGCCAGCCGCGACGGCAGGGAAATTCGAACTGAAGCTTTCTTT	CASRDGREIRTEAFF
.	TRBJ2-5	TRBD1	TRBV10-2	TGCGCCAGCAGCGGGACAGCACAAGAGACCCAGTACTTC	CASSGTAQETQYF
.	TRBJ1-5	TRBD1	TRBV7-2	TGTGCCAGCAGCTTAGACGGGACAGGGCCCAATCAGCCCCAGCATTTT	CASSLDGTGPNQPQHF
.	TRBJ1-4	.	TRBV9	TGTGCCAGCAGCGTAAATGGACAGCTTAATGAAAAACTGTTTTTT	CASSVNGQLNEKLFF
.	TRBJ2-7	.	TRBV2	TGTGCCAGCAGTGAGTACAGATTTTACGAGCAGTACTTC	CASSEYRFYEQYF
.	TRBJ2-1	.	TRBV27	TGTGCCAGCAGTTTACAACATCCCGTCGGGGACTACAATGAGCAGTTCTTC	CASSLQHPVGDYNEQFF
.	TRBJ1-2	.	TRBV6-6	TGTGCCAGCAGTTTCGGGGGGCCTGACTATGGCTACACCTTC	CASSFGGPDYGYTF
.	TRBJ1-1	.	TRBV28	TGTGCCAGCATTACAGGGTTGACTGAAGCTTTCTTT	CASITGLTEAFF